This is a list of T cell receptor beta chains from one sample in a study of glioma-infiltrating T cells. TCRdb re-derived calls from the multiplex PCR reads in MiXCR, one entry per CDR3 protein. The sample has under 150,000 distinct CDR3 sequences; more than 35% are singletons. Specimen: glioma tissue, nonneoplastic brain tissue, or PBMCs (not recorded which). The origin of the receptors is a human donor with low-grade glioma or glioblastoma, undergoing nonglioma brain surgery, or in good health (not recorded which). The CDR3 runs from the conserved cysteine through the conserved F or W. Each record gives: V gene, clone size, J gene, CDR3 protein. The size entry is marked missing in some rows and otherwise reads once, few, many or a size class.

TRBV6-1	few	TRBJ1-1	CASRPVQGAVEAFF
TRBV28	NA	TRBJ1-4	CGSSKREEKLFF
TRBV6-6	few	TRBJ2-3	CASSYGGAARRTDTQYF
TRBV6-1	many	TRBJ2-7	CASSTIMNEQYF
TRBV7-8	few	TRBJ2-1	CASSPDPGTSSYNEQFF
TRBV29-1	NA	TRBJ2-7	CSVKQGAGYEQYF
TRBV28	NA	TRBJ2-1	CAGSTQSPSYNEQFF
TRBV2	few	TRBJ1-2	CASSETRNYGYTF
TRBV4-2	NA	TRBJ1-1	CASSQTTENTEAFF
TRBV4-1	NA	TRBJ1-6	CASSQKQGSNSPLHF
TRBV6-1	few	TRBJ2-4	CASSSESGQGTDIQYF
TRBV4-1	NA	TRBJ2-7	CASSQVRGTYEQYF
TRBV15	few	TRBJ2-5	CATSRDVQGRETQYF
TRBV7-2	NA	TRBJ2-1	CASSLREVSGNEQFF
TRBV7-9	few	TRBJ2-3	CASSPDGVAQYF
TRBV2	NA	TRBJ2-2	CASKEYMTGELFF
TRBV20-1	NA	TRBJ1-1	CSALLPGQVDTEAFF
TRBV6-1	NA	TRBJ2-7	CASSEGLPDTYEQYF
TRBV6-1	few	TRBJ2-1	CASNRDRVTNEQFF
TRBV20-1	NA	TRBJ2-7	CSASDRAHEQHF
TRBV27	NA	TRBJ2-7	CASSSQGTLAYEQYF
TRBV24-1	NA	TRBJ2-1	CATRGTANEQFF
TRBV6-2/TRBV6-3	NA	TRBJ1-2	CASSYASGGYGYTF
TRBV24-1	NA	TRBJ1-2	CATSERASNYGYTF